This T cell receptor beta chain was recovered during a study of blood T cell repertoires in COVID-19. Study information: Some COVID-19 samples were acute and others convalescent; all came from the United States, Italy and Spain. In each case, the material was cDNA or gDNA derived from T cells, B-cell-depleted T cells, or PBMCs.

CDR1 and CDR2 from the germline V gene are MNHEY and SVGAGI. V was shortened by 0 bases and J by 4 bases, with 7 bases between the two germline ends. The CDR3 is 15 amino acids. Under the authors' procedure: Amplifying reference gene primers gave estimates of nucleated cell counts. Repertoires were generated with immunoSEQ multiplex PCR, while TCRdb's copy carries only in-frame clones and drops some. V, J and clone size were drawn from that table, and D and trimming were deduced from the DNA. This sample has some 74,000 clones; 65% to 80% occur once, and the top ten carry about 10%. The specimen was peripheral blood. This clonotype was sampled from a woman aged 45-59 years with acute or convalescent COVID-19. This chain connects TRBV6-5 to TRBJ2-6; the D gene is possibly TRBD1 (5 bases). The CDR3 loop is CASSYSPGGANVLTF. Written as DNA, the CDR3 is TGTGCCAGCAGTTACTCCCCAGGGGGGGCCAACGTCCTGACTTTC.